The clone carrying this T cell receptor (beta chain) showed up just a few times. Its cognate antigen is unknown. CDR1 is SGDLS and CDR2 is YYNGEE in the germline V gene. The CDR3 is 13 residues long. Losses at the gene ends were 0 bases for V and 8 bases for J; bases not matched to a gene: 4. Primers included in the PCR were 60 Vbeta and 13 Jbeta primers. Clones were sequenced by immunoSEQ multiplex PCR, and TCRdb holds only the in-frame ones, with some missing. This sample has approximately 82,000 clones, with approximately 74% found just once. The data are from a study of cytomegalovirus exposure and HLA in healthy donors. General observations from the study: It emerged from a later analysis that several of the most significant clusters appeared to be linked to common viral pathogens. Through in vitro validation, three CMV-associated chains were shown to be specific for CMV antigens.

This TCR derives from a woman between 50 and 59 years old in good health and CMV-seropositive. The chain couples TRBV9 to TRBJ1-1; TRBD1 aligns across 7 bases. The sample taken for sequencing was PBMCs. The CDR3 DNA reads TGTGCCAGCAGCGTAGGGACAGGCGCCGAAGCTTTCTTT. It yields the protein CASSVGTGAEAFF. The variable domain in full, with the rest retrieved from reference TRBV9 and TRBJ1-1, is DSGVTQTPKHLITATGQRVTLRCSPRSGDLSVYWYQQSLDQGLQFLIQYYNGEERAKGNILERFSAQQFPDLHSELNLSSLELGDSALYFCASSVGTGAEAFFGQGTRLTVV.